Below are 5 T cell receptor beta chains sequenced from a single sample in a study of shared clonotypes between healthy human individuals. Method: immunoSEQ multiplex PCR; TCRdb's copy keeps in-frame clones and lacks some. The table shows 330,000 or so clones, with around two thirds occurring only once. The material sequenced was memory CD4+ T cells sorted from blood. Documented subset: CD45RA-negative fraction. The receptor set was obtained from a man aged 25-40 years in good health.

The rearrangement links TRBV28 to TRBJ2-7, with D hard to call. The CDR3 runs 13 residues. Trimming cost V 4 bases and J 6 bases, with 13 bases left between them. Germline V lookup: CDR1 MDHEN, CDR2 SYDVKM. DNA of the CDR3: TGTGCCAGCAGTTCGCCCCATCGAGGCGAGCAGTACTTC. Amino acids: CASSSPHRGEQYF.

The chain joins TRBV28 to TRBJ2-1, with TRBD1 identical over 8 bases. CDR1 is MDHEN, CDR2 SYDVKM, per germline. The CDR3 runs to 16 residues. J gave up 4 bases and V 8 bases, and 13 bases lay outside the gene matches. The CDR3, as DNA: TGTGCCAGCGAAACTATCAGGGGGCAAGGTTACAATGAGCAGTTCTTC. This translates into CASETIRGQGYNEQFF.

The chain carries TRBV5-1 and TRBJ1-4, with 8 bases fitting TRBD1. Germline values: CDR1 SGHRS, CDR2 YFSETQ. The CDR3 spans 14 residues. The junction had 8 bases not matched to a gene; V was cut back by 5 bases and J by 8 bases. CDR3 coding DNA: TGCGCCAGCAGAGTAACGGGACAGGAGGAAAAACTGTTTTTT. Encoded protein: CASRVTGQEEKLFF.

Details on this clone: This likely traces to a read error, being one base from a far larger clone. The DNA of the CDR3 is TGCGCCAGCAGCGGCCACAGGGGATCCTACGAGCAGTACTTC. It yields the protein CASSGHRGSYEQYF. The chain is built from TRBV10-1 and TRBJ2-7; 7 bases match TRBD1. The CDR3 is 14 residues long. Unmatched junction bases numbered 6, after V lost 6 bases and J lost 1 base. CDR1 is WNHNN and CDR2 is SYGVQD in the germline V gene (reference sequence).

The chain couples TRBV7-3 to TRBJ2-2; no definite D call. The CDR3 is made up of 14 amino acids. Per germline, CDR1 SGHTA and CDR2 FQGTGA. V lost 0 bases and J 6 bases, leaving 8 bases between the germline ends. The CDR3 here is CASSLTDIAGELFF. In DNA form, the CDR3 reads TGTGCCAGCAGCTTAACCGACATCGCCGGGGAGCTGTTTTTT.